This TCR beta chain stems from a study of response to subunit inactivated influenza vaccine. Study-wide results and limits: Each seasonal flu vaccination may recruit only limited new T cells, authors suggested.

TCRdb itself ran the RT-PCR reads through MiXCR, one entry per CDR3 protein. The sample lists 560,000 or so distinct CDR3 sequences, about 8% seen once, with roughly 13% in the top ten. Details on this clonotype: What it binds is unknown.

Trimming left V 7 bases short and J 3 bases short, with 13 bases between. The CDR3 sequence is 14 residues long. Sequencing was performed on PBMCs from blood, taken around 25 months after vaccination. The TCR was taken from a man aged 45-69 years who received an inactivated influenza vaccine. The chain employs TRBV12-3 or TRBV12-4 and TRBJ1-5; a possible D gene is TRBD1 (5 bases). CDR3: CASTFGGNNQPQHF. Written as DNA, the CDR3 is TGTGCCAGCACCTTCGGGGGGAACAATCAGCCCCAGCATTTT.